This T cell receptor (beta chain) originates from a study of OX40 agonist ivuxolimab in advanced cancers. The overall study: Dose-escalation patients had hepatocellular carcinoma, melanoma, renal cell or head and neck cancer. The mean age was approximately 60 years, ranging from roughly 23 to 90, with around four fifths of participants male.

CDR3 length equals 18 residues. The J segment lost 1 base and the V segment lost 5 bases, leaving 7 bases of the junction unmatched. Per germline, CDR1 SNHLY and CDR2 FYNNEI. Sequencing used immunoSEQ multiplex PCR; TCRdb keeps in-frame clones, though not all of them. Of roughly 100,000 clones listed, 90% are singletons. The material was CD4+ or CD8+ T cells sorted from blood, obtained in a trial of the OX40 agonist ivuxolimab. This TCR was recovered from an adult with an advanced solid tumor such as melanoma, head and neck, liver or kidney cancer. This chain links TRBV2 with TRBJ2-6, with 11 bases that match TRBD1. Here the CDR3 DNA reads TGTGCCAGCAGTTCCCGGGACAGGGGGATGTCTGGGGCCAACGTCCTGACTTTC. The encoded protein is CASSSRDRGMSGANVLTF. Together with reference TRBV2 and TRBJ2-6, the CDR3 gives the full variable domain: EPEVTQTPSHQVTQMGQEVILRCVPISNHLYFYWYRQILGQKVEFLVSFYNNEISEKSEIFDDQFSVERPDGSNFTLKIRSTKLEDSAMYFCASSSRDRGMSGANVLTFGAGSRLTVL.